This T cell receptor (beta chain) stems from a study of response to subunit inactivated influenza vaccine. Study-wide results and caveats: With each seasonal influenza vaccination, the authors suggested, few new T cells are recruited.

TCRdb reprocessed the RT-PCR reads with MiXCR, giving one entry per CDR3 protein. The sample includes over 750,000 distinct CDR3 sequences, around 21% seen only once; the top ten take about 10%. The CDR3 is 14 residues long. Trimming shortened V by 0 bases and J by 2 bases, and 4 bases separated the two germline ends. In germline, CDR1 is LNHNV, CDR2 YYDKDF (reference sequence). With respect to this clonotype: Its target is not known.

The chain links TRBV15 to TRBJ2-2; D is undetermined. Sequenced material: PBMCs from blood, taken 5 days after vaccination. This sequence originates from a man in his fifties who received an inactivated influenza vaccine. The chain's CDR3 is CATSRDGNTGELFF. CDR3 nucleotide sequence: TGTGCCACCAGCAGAGACGGAAACACCGGGGAGCTGTTTTTT. Combining the CDR3 with reference TRBV15 and TRBJ2-2 gives the whole variable domain DAMVIQNPRYQVTQFGKPVTLSCSQTLNHNVMYWYQQKSSQAPKLLFHYYDKDFNNEADTPDNFQSRRPNTSFCFLDIRSPGLGDTAMYLCATSRDGNTGELFFGEGSRLTVL.